Listed below are T cell receptor beta chains from one sample, sequenced in a study of a mutant IDH1 vaccine in newly diagnosed glioma. Repertoires were generated with immunoSEQ multiplex PCR, while TCRdb's copy carries only in-frame clones and drops some. Among 75,000 to 85,000 clones listed, roughly 91% were seen once. Their specific antigens are unknown. The input for sequencing was PBMCs, taken from a glioma patient whose treatment included an IDH1 peptide vaccine. All receptors derive from a woman in her forties or fifties with glioma. Each CDR3 is given with its conserved first and last residue. The D gene is left open where the match is weak. Clone size is not always given. Where it is, it says once, few, many or a class for expanded clones.

clone size	D gene	V gene	J gene	CDR3 DNA	CDR3 protein
.	TRBD1	TRBV30	TRBJ2-7	TGTGCCTGGAGTGTCGCAGGGGGCTCCTACGAGCAGTACTTC	CAWSVAGGSYEQYF
.	TRBD2	TRBV6-5	TRBJ2-1	TGTGCCAGCAGTTACAACAAGGGGAGGGGTTATGAGCAGTTCTTC	CASSYNKGRGYEQFF
.	.	TRBV7-9	TRBJ2-3	TGTGCCAGCAGCCCCATCACAGATACGCAGTATTTT	CASSPITDTQYF
.	.	TRBV30	TRBJ2-7	TGTGCCTGGAGTGCCTCCTCGGGGCTCTCCTACGAGCAGTACTTC	CAWSASSGLSYEQYF
once	.	TRBV12-5	TRBJ2-3	TGTGCTAGTGGTTTGGCCAGCAGTGGTACGCAGTATTTT	CASGLASSGTQYF
.	TRBD1	TRBV19	TRBJ1-2	TGTGCCAGTAGTATACAAGGACAGGGAGGATACACCTTC	CASSIQGQGGYTF
.	.	TRBV9	TRBJ2-5	TGTGCCAGCAGCGTAGGACAGGTGCGGGAGACCCAGTACTTC	CASSVGQVRETQYF
.	.	TRBV9	TRBJ2-5	TGTGCCAGCAGCGTCCGAGGCTCGGCGGGGGAGACCCAGTACTTC	CASSVRGSAGETQYF
.	TRBD1	TRBV5-4	TRBJ1-1	TGTGCCAGCACCCCAACAGGGGTTATAAACACTGAAGCTTTCTTT	CASTPTGVINTEAFF
.	TRBD1	TRBV9	TRBJ1-2	TGTGCCAGCAGCGTAGAGAGGGGGCTAACTAACTATGGCTACACCTTC	CASSVERGLTNYGYTF
once	.	TRBV7-2	TRBJ2-5	TGTGCCAGCAGCCGCCGCCGCCAAGAGACCCAGTACTTC	CASSRRRQETQYF
.	.	TRBV20-1	TRBJ2-7	TGCAGTGCTGCCCTGACCTACGAGCAGTACTTC	CSAALTYEQYF
.	.	TRBV28	TRBJ1-4	TGTGCCAGCAGTGCCTCTGACAGCGAAAAACTGTTTTTT	CASSASDSEKLFF
.	TRBD1	TRBV7-8	TRBJ1-2	TGTGCCAGCAGCTTAGCGGAGACAGGGAGGCTGAGTGGCTACACCTTC	CASSLAETGRLSGYTF
.	.	TRBV6-1	TRBJ2-7	TGTGCCAGCCTGAAGCGGGACAACCCTCTGGAGCAGTACTTC	CASLKRDNPLEQYF
.	.	TRBV10-3	TRBJ1-1	TGTGCCATCAGTGTGGACACCGACACTGAAGCTTTCTTT	CAISVDTDTEAFF
.	.	TRBV15	TRBJ2-3	TGTGCCACCAGCAGAGTAGGTAGCACAGATACGCAGTATTTT	CATSRVGSTDTQYF
.	.	TRBV28	TRBJ2-1	TGTGCCAGCAGTTTAGTTAGGCCAGATGAGCAGTTCTTC	CASSLVRPDEQFF
.	TRBD1	TRBV19	TRBJ1-4	TGTGCCAGTCGCTCCGGGACAGGGAGTGAAAAACTGTTTTTT	CASRSGTGSEKLFF
.	TRBD1	TRBV10-2	TRBJ1-4	TGCGCCAGCCGGGACAGGGTTAATGAAAAACTGTTTTTT	CASRDRVNEKLFF
.	TRBD2	TRBV5-4	TRBJ2-5	TGTGCCAGCAGCTTGAATGGCGGGAGGGACCAAGAGACCCAGTACTTC	CASSLNGGRDQETQYF
.	TRBD1	TRBV5-1	TRBJ2-7	TGCGCCAGCAGCTTTGGACAGGGGGCGCGCGACGAGCAGTACTTC	CASSFGQGARDEQYF
once	.	TRBV6-1	TRBJ1-2	TGTGCCAGCAGTGAAGAGGGCTACACCTTC	CASSEEGYTF
few	.	TRBV6-5	TRBJ1-1	TGTGCCAGCATTGACACTTCGGGCATAAAGTTCTTT	CASIDTSGIKFF
.	TRBD2	TRBV27	TRBJ2-3	TGTGCCAGCAGCAAGACTAGCGGGAGAGCCCCAGATACGCAGTATTTT	CASSKTSGRAPDTQYF